Presented here are 17 T cell receptor beta chains from one specimen sequenced in a study of immune characterization of retroperitoneal liposarcoma. TCRdb ran MiXCR on the PCR reads and lists one entry per CDR3 protein. The sample gives 9,500 to 14,000 distinct CDR3 sequences, 26% of which show up once; 9.1% is in the top ten. Material for sequencing was tumor tissue. The source is a female donor with retroperitoneal liposarcoma.

This clonotype was detected a few times. The chain recombines TRBV11-3 with TRBJ2-1, with TRBD1 as a possible D gene (6 bases). The DNA end is a closer match to TRBJ2-7, so the J assignment may be wrong. Looked up from germline, CDR1 is SGHNT and CDR2 is YENEEA. This CDR3 spans 14 amino acids. This CDR3 is CASSLPTGRTEQYF. The CDR3 nucleotides read TGTGCCAGCAGCTTACCCACAGGGCGCACCGAGCAGTACTTC.

This clonotype was observed a few times. The chain joins TRBV6-1 to TRBJ1-4; D ambiguous. V was trimmed by 5 bases and J by 4 bases, leaving 11 bases between them. CDR1 is MNHNS, CDR2 SASEGT, per germline. The CDR3 is 14 residues long. The CDR3 bases are TGTGCCAGCAGTACCCGCAGTTATAATGAAAAACTGTTTTTT. As protein: CASSTRSYNEKLFF.

The sample holds many counts of this clonotype. This chain joins TRBV12-3 or TRBV12-4 and TRBJ2-1; TRBD2 aligns across 11 bases. The V and J ends lost 5 bases and 1 base, in that order; junction bases with no gene match: 4. This CDR3 comprises 16 residues. In DNA form, the CDR3 reads TGTGCCAGCAGTACTCGACTAGCGGGATCCTACAATGAGCAGTTCTTC. It yields the protein CASSTRLAGSYNEQFF.

J is TRBJ2-1 and V is TRBV10-2, with 10 positions matching TRBD2. The DNA end favors TRBJ2-5, so the J call may be wrong. CDR1 and CDR2 from the germline V gene are WSHSY and SAAADI. This CDR3 has 17 residues. In nucleotides, the CDR3 is TGCGCCAGCAGTGAGTCCCGTAGCGGGGGGTCCCGGGAGACCCAGTACTTC. The encoded protein is CASSESRSGGSRETQYF.

This clonotype is categorized as medium-sized (0.01 to 0.1%). V is TRBV6-1 and J is TRBJ1-5; no reliable D call. Between the trimmed V and J ends, which lost 5 bases and 4 bases, there was a span of 9 bases. This CDR3 region has 13 residues. The germline V gene has CDR1 MNHNS and CDR2 SASEGT. The CDR3 loop is CASSYSRNQPQHF. The CDR3 region has the DNA TGTGCCAGCAGTTATTCCCGGAATCAGCCCCAGCATTTT.

This clonotype was seen ten or more times. The V call is TRBV12-3 or TRBV12-4, the J call TRBJ1-4, with D perhaps matching TRBD1 (5 bases). V gave up 5 bases and J gave up 3 bases, with 7 bases separating them. CDR3 length: 13 amino acids. As DNA, the CDR3 is TGTGCCAGCAGTCGAGGGGCTAATGAAAAACTGTTTTTT. It encodes CASSRGANEKLFF.

In its sample, this clonotype was seen many times. This chain links TRBV27 with TRBJ2-2; perhaps D is TRBD1 or TRBD2 (6 bases each). Germline CDR1 is MNHEY and CDR2 is SMNVEV (reference sequence). The V and J ends lost 5 bases and 4 bases respectively, with 11 bases between them. There are 14 residues in the CDR3. In DNA, the CDR3 is TGTGCCAGCAGTCTACAGGGAGGCACCGGGGAGCTGTTTTTT. Its protein is CASSLQGGTGELFF.

The genes are TRBV12-3 or TRBV12-4 and TRBJ1-2; TRBD1 is a possible D gene (5 bases). Deletions cut 6 bases from V and 2 bases from J, with 10 bases between. The CDR3 has 13 amino acids. CDR3: CASSPRVNYGYTF. The CDR3 nucleotides read TGTGCCAGCAGCCCCAGGGTAAACTATGGCTACACCTTC.

The J gene is TRBJ2-1, the V gene TRBV25-1; maybe TRBD2 (5 bases). The V and J ends lost 2 bases and 12 bases respectively, with 20 bases between them. The CDR3 runs to 15 residues. CDR1 is MGHDK, CDR2 SYGVNS, per germline. The CDR3, as DNA: TGTGCCAGCAGTGAAATTAGCGACTACGGCCGGGTGCAGTTCTTC. It specifies CASSEISDYGRVQFF.

V gene TRBV6-1 combines with J gene TRBJ2-3; no definite D call. V was shortened by 4 bases and J by 2 bases, with 4 bases between the two germline ends. The CDR3 contains 12 residues. Germline CDR1 MNHNS, CDR2 SASEGT. For the CDR3, the DNA is TGTGCCAGCAGTGGCCTCACAGATACGCAGTATTTT. Protein sequence: CASSGLTDTQYF.

This clonotype was detected only once. The chain uses TRBV7-2 and TRBJ2-2, with 10 nucleotides matching TRBD1. The trim removed 5 bases at V and 6 bases at J, leaving 6 bases unmatched. CDR1 and CDR2 (germline): SGHTA, FQGNSA. The CDR3 loop spans 15 amino acids. CDR3 residues: CASSLGQGFAGELFF. In DNA, the CDR3 is TGTGCCAGCAGCCTGGGACAGGGGTTTGCCGGGGAGCTGTTTTTT.

This clonotype is large in the sample. The chain combines TRBV7-2 with TRBJ2-3; TRBD1 aligns across 7 bases. The CDR3 is made up of 15 amino acids. Germline V gives CDR1 SGHTA, CDR2 FQGNSA. V lost 2 bases and J lost 2; bases outside the gene matches: 4. CDR3 protein: CASSLRGQATDTQYF. CDR3 nucleotide sequence: TGTGCCAGCAGCTTAAGGGGGCAAGCCACAGATACGCAGTATTTT.

This clonotype has at least ten counts. The V call is TRBV6-6, the J call TRBJ2-1, with 8 bases aligning to TRBD1. The germline gives CDR1 MNHNY, CDR2 SVGAGI (reference sequence). The CDR3 extends over 14 amino acids. V trimming: 2 bases; J trimming: 10 bases; junction bases outside the gene matches: 7. CDR3: CASSYQGAGDEQFF. CDR3 nucleotide sequence: TGTGCCAGCAGTTACCAGGGGGCCGGAGACGAGCAGTTCTTC.

This clonotype was seen just once. V usage is TRBV6-5 and J usage is TRBJ2-3; TRBD1 matches at 8 bases. CDR3 length equals 15 residues. Germline CDR1 MNHEY, CDR2 SVGAGI. The ends lost 6 bases at V and 4 bases at J; junction bases unmatched: 9. The CDR3: CASSPITGGSDTQYF. As DNA, the CDR3 is TGTGCCAGCAGCCCGATTACAGGGGGTTCAGATACGCAGTATTTT.

This chain connects TRBV6-1 to TRBJ1-4; no definite D call. Germline V lookup: CDR1 MNHNS, CDR2 SASEGT. CDR3 length: 13 amino acids. Between the trimmed V and J ends, which lost 2 bases and 8 bases, there was a span of 9 bases. The CDR3 DNA reads TGTGCCAGCAGTGAACGGGTCCGGGAAAAACTGTTTTTT. Protein: CASSERVREKLFF.

This clonotype occurred once. V is TRBV12-3 or TRBV12-4 and J is TRBJ2-1; TRBD2 matches 14 bases. The CDR3 contains 16 residues. V lost 1 base and J lost 9; bases outside the gene matches: 5. The CDR3 reads CASSLDGTSGRFEQFF. CDR3 DNA: TGTGCCAGCAGTTTAGACGGGACTAGCGGGAGATTTGAGCAGTTCTTC.

The rearrangement joins TRBV6-4 to TRBJ2-3, with TRBD2 identical over 9 bases. J gave up 4 bases and V 3 bases, and 5 bases lay outside the gene matches. From germline, CDR1 is MRHNA and CDR2 SNTAGT. The CDR3 runs to 15 residues. The CDR3, as DNA: TGTGCCAGCAGTGAGGGTCAGCGGGAGGCAGATACGCAGTATTTT. It specifies CASSEGQREADTQYF.